This T cell receptor (beta chain) was recovered during a study of immune evolution from preneoplasia to lung adenocarcinoma. The CDR3 length is 16 residues. Germline V lookup: CDR1 MDHEN, CDR2 SYDVKM. V lost 4 bases and J lost 8; bases outside the gene matches: 12. The data were produced by immunoSEQ multiplex PCR, yet TCRdb's version contains in-frame clones alone and is incomplete. The data hold 4,500 to 6,500 clones, with about four fifths observed a single time. The study, taken as a whole, reports: Normal lung had highest clonality; later lesions appeared denser, more diverse.

As concerns this clone: Antigen specificity is unknown.

The V gene is TRBV28, the J gene TRBJ2-1, with TRBD2 identical over 9 bases. The sample consisted of FFPE normal lung tissue adjacent to the tumor. This TCR was sampled from a person aged 50 to 70 with lung adenocarcinoma. The chain's CDR3 is CASSSPGTSTTYEQFF. The CDR3 nucleotides read TGTGCCAGCAGTTCTCCTGGGACTAGCACCACCTATGAGCAGTTCTTC.